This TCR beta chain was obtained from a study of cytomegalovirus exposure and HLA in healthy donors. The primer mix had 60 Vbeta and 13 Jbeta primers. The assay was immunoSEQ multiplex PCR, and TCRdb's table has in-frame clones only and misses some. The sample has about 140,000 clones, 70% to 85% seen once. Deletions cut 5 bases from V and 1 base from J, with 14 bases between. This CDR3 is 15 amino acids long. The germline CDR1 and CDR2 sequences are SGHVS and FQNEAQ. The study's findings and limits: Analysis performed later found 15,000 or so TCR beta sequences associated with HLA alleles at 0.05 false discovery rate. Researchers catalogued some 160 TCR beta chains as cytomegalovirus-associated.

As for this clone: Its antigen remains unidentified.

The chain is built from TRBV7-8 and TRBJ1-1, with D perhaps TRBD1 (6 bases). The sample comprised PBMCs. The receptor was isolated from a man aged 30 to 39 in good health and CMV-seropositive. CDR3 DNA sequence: TGTGCCAGCAGCACCGACAGGACGTCGAACACTGAAGCTTTCTTT. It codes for CASSTDRTSNTEAFF.